The 16 T cell receptor beta chains listed next were all sequenced from one sample in a study of early stage breast cancer tumors (TCRdb year 2017). Library method: the immunoSEQ multiplex PCR assay. In its TCRdb copy, this immuneACCESS table keeps in-frame sequences only and misses some clones. Where compared with another copy, unresolved V genes explain less than half of these, and the others have no known cause. For this sample the table gives 51,000 or so clones, of which roughly 83% were detected only once. The ten biggest clones cover roughly 1.4% of the sample. Sequenced material: blood. The receptors shown here come from a person in their fifties with breast cancer.

The chain is built from TRBV28 and TRBJ1-2; no clear D. CDR3 length: 14 amino acids. Per the germline V gene, CDR1 is MDHEN and CDR2 is SYDVKM. V was shortened by 1 base and J by 1 base, with 7 bases between the two germline ends. The DNA of the CDR3 is TGTGCCAGCAGTTTATATGGCGGTAACTATGGCTACACCTTC. It translates to CASSLYGGNYGYTF.

The chain has TRBV7-8 and TRBJ2-5; TRBD2 matches at 7 bases. V shed 5 bases, J shed 4 bases, and the junction held 7 bases outside the gene matches. Looked up from germline, CDR1 is SGHVS and CDR2 is FQNEAQ. This CDR3 is 14 amino acids long. As DNA, the CDR3 is TGTGCCAGCAGCCGAGGGAGGGGAATAGAGACCCAGTACTTC. It yields the protein CASSRGRGIETQYF.

V usage is TRBV7-2 and J usage is TRBJ2-1, with 10 bases aligning to TRBD1. The CDR3 sequence is 14 residues long. The germline gives CDR1 SGHTA, CDR2 FQGNSA. V was pared by 1 base and J by 9 bases, with 3 bases of the junction left unmatched. As DNA, the CDR3 is TGTGCCAGCAGCTTAGGGACAGGGGGAACTGAGCAGTTCTTC. Amino acids: CASSLGTGGTEQFF.

V usage is TRBV28 and J usage is TRBJ1-2; TRBD1 agrees at 7 bases. Trimming took 2 bases from V and 4 from J; bases not matched to a gene: 7. Germline CDR1 reads MDHEN; CDR2 reads SYDVKM. This CDR3 region has 15 residues. The CDR3 here is CASSLTGGGAYGYTF. Written as DNA, the CDR3 is TGTGCCAGCAGTTTAACGGGAGGGGGCGCCTATGGCTACACCTTC.

This sequence joins TRBV12-5 and TRBJ1-2; 9 bases agree with TRBD1. The CDR3 has 14 amino acids. V lost 6 bases, J lost 5 bases, and 7 bases stayed unmatched. Per germline, CDR1 LGHNT and CDR2 FRNRAP. The CDR3 nucleotides read TGTGCTAGTGGGTCGGGACAGGGTCCTTATGGCTACACCTTC. This codes for CASGSGQGPYGYTF.

The J gene is TRBJ1-2, the V gene TRBV19; 7 nucleotides line up with TRBD1. The length of the CDR3 is 15 residues. V shed 3 bases and J 1 base; nucleotides not matched to a gene: 5. CDR1 LNHDA and CDR2 SQIVND come from the germline V gene (reference sequence). As DNA, the CDR3 is TGTGCCAGTAGTATGAGGCAGGGGGATAACTATGGCTACACCTTC. This sequence encodes CASSMRQGDNYGYTF.

The CDR3 region has the DNA TGTGCCAGCAGCCCCAGGGCGGTTGTGGAGACCCAGTACTTC. Translating it yields CASSPRAVVETQYF. This chain connects TRBV7-9 to TRBJ2-5, with D perhaps matching TRBD1 (5 bases). From germline, CDR1 is SEHNR and CDR2 FQNEAQ (reference sequence). The CDR3 spans 14 residues. The ends were cut back, 5 bases at V and 5 bases at J, with 15 bases in the middle. Complete variable domain (other parts from reference TRBV7-9 and TRBJ2-5): DTGVSQNPRHKITKRGQNVTFRCDPISEHNRLYWYRQTLGQGPEFLTYFQNEAQLEKSRLLSDRFSAERPKGSFSTLEIQRTEQGDSAMYLCASSPRAVVETQYFGPGTRLLVL.

The rearrangement links TRBV21-1 to TRBJ2-7. TRBV21-1 is a documented pseudogene. This CDR3 is 14 amino acids long. The chain's CDR3 is CASSNYVSHTEQYF. The CDR3 region has the DNA TGTGCCAGCAGCAACTACGTCAGTCATACGGAGCAGTACTTC.

As regards this clone: Compared with germline, one end of the junction differs, possibly owing to a read error. The CDR3 nucleotides read TGTGCCAGCAGACAAGGACAGAAAGCCTACGAGCAGTACTTC. It encodes CASRQGQKAYEQYF. The chain links TRBV14 to TRBJ2-7; possible D gene TRBD1, 6 bases. Germline V CDR1 and CDR2: SGHDN, FVKESK. The CDR3 totals 14 residues.

The chain recombines TRBV6-1 with TRBJ2-5; no definite D call. Trimming took off 8 bases at V and 3 bases at J, with 7 bases between the two ends. This CDR3 region has 11 residues. Germline V gives CDR1 MNHNS, CDR2 SASEGT. For the CDR3, the DNA is TGTGCCAGCGTAAGAGAAGAGACCCAGTACTTC. This translates into CASVREETQYF.

The V and J genes are TRBV7-2 and TRBJ2-1, with 8 bases fitting TRBD1. J gave up 12 bases and V 5 bases, and 12 bases lay outside the gene matches. This CDR3 spans 14 amino acids. CDR1 and CDR2 from the germline V gene are SGHTA and FQGNSA. This CDR3 reads CASSAFRGQARQFF. Here the CDR3 DNA reads TGTGCCAGCAGCGCCTTTAGGGGACAGGCAAGGCAGTTCTTC.

The chain combines TRBV7-9 with TRBJ2-5, with 11 bases lining up with TRBD2. Trimming took 6 bases from V and 5 from J; bases not matched to a gene: 5. Germline V lookup: CDR1 SEHNR, CDR2 FQNEAQ (reference sequence). The CDR3 contains 14 residues. The CDR3 here is CASSLAGGMETQYF. The CDR3 DNA reads as TGTGCCAGCAGTCTAGCGGGAGGTATGGAGACCCAGTACTTC.

The chain is built from TRBV19 and TRBJ2-3; tentative D call: TRBD1 (5 bases). The CDR3 contains 17 residues. Trimming took off 5 bases at V and 4 bases at J, with 22 bases between the two ends. CDR1 is LNHDA and CDR2 is SQIVND in the germline V gene (reference sequence). The DNA of the CDR3 is TGTGCCAGTAGTTCCTACTCGGGCTGGGGCACGCCAGATACGCAGTATTTT. Protein sequence: CASSSYSGWGTPDTQYF.

The chain carries TRBV19 and TRBJ1-1; D gene ambiguous. The V gene lost 7 bases and the J gene lost 10 bases, with 22 bases spanning the gap. The germline gives CDR1 LNHDA, CDR2 SQIVND (reference sequence). This CDR3 region has 14 residues. The CDR3 loop is CASNGQTGIGRAFF. The CDR3 region has the DNA TGTGCCAGTAATGGGCAGACCGGAATCGGAAGAGCTTTCTTT.

V usage is TRBV7-2 and J usage is TRBJ2-7; weak D call: TRBD2 (6 bases). V was clipped by 1 base and J by 6 bases, with 13 bases between them. Germline V lookup: CDR1 SGHTA, CDR2 FQGNSA. The CDR3 length is 14 residues. The CDR3 sequence: CASSLEPLASEQYF. CDR3 nucleotide sequence: TGTGCCAGCAGCTTAGAACCTCTAGCGTCCGAGCAGTACTTC.

This rearrangement joins TRBV2 to TRBJ1-4; the D is unclear. Germline loops: CDR1 SNHLY, CDR2 FYNNEI. V lost 3 bases, J lost 0 bases, and 8 bases lay in between. The CDR3 contains 15 residues. Here the CDR3 reads CASSDPGATNEKLFF. CDR3 coding DNA: TGTGCCAGCAGTGACCCAGGTGCAACTAATGAAAAACTGTTTTTT.